This section outlines one T cell receptor beta chain sequence together with its context. The data derive from a study of OX40 agonist ivuxolimab in advanced cancers. Some clones are missing from TCRdb's copy, which holds only in-frame ones; the method was immunoSEQ multiplex PCR. The sample lists about 66,000 clones; roughly nine tenths were seen once. Losses at the gene ends were 4 bases for V and 7 bases for J; bases not matched to a gene: 2. Germline loops: CDR1 ENHRY, CDR2 SYGVKD. The CDR3 totals 13 residues. This receptor was taken from an adult with an advanced solid tumor such as melanoma, head and neck, liver or kidney cancer. The chain carries TRBV10-3 and TRBJ2-1; 9 bases map to TRBD1. Material: CD4+ or CD8+ T cells sorted from blood, obtained in a trial of the OX40 agonist ivuxolimab. CDR3 sequence reads: CAISVDRGNEQFF. CDR3 sequence (DNA): TGTGCCATCAGTGTGGACAGGGGAAATGAGCAGTTCTTC.